This T cell receptor (beta chain) was captured by sequencing in a study of identical twins listed by TCRdb under 2016. In terms of the full investigation: To test whether fetal clonotypes persist, the study used deep sequencing on TCR alpha and beta repertoires from monozygotic twins, unrelated adults of various ages, and cord blood. To rule out contamination, replicate twin experiments were performed at different times with different library preparation protocols.

From the cysteine up to the phenylalanine, the CDR3 has a length of 14 residues. Solely the CDR3 DNA is kept, with 42 bases framed from the first base. V and J are truncated by 0 bases and 4 bases respectively, leaving an intervening sequence of 10 bases. For CDR1 and CDR2, the germline V gene (reference sequence) lists MNHEY and SMNVEV. Libraries were prepared through 5' RACE. Sequencing relied on an Illumina HiSeq 2000. A universal primer binding site was introduced by template switching, and a unique molecular identifier was present in the final cDNA, enabling accurate counting of TCR cDNA molecules. Specific primers in the conserved constant-segment region were used to synthesize first-strand cDNA for TCR alpha and beta chains. Each cDNA library was double barcoded, with a SMART-Mk sample barcode plus Illumina barcodes, to control for contamination. TruSeq adapter sequences and Illumina sample barcodes were added in two successive PCR steps. The Illumina HiSeq platform was used with custom primers to sequence TCR alpha and beta cDNA libraries. From the authors' description of their analysis: MiGEC processed the raw reads to extract unique molecular identifiers, while MiXCR was used to determine the CDR3 positions. Recombination models were inferred per individual with the repgenHMM and IGoR tools using an EM algorithm. The tcR package in R was used for shared clonotype analysis, with sharing normalized by the product of cloneset sizes. To study raw recombination free of thymic and clonal selection effects, out-of-frame nonproductive sequences were analyzed. TCRdb itself trimmed the public reads at Q25 with fastp, ran MiXCR and retained productive beta chains. Each CDR3 protein gets just one entry, which takes the most common genes and DNA from the rows behind it. These V and J calls originate from TCRdb's pipeline instead of the authors' own analysis. For this sample the table gives 500,000 to 550,000 distinct CDR3 sequences, of which approximately 20% were detected only once. The ten largest clonotypes hold approximately 0.49% of the sample.

Study-level results and caveats: Fewer insertions were carried by abundant cord blood beta clonotypes; a weaker similar trend was observed in young adult naive repertoires, while no such trend was observed in memory repertoires. Because the same donors could not be followed over many years, conclusions were based on cross-sectional statistical analysis. Zero-insertion analyses could be partly confounded by invariant T cells such as MAIT and iNKT, although diverse VJ usage argued against such confounding for most clonotypes. In monozygotic twins, recombination models systematically underestimated out-of-frame TCR alpha sharing, but the models matched the sharing seen between unrelated individuals. Out-of-frame TCR alpha sequences shared between twins showed an excess of low generation-probability sequences compared with coincidental sharing between unrelated individuals. The excess sharing between twins in beta out-of-frame sequences was weaker because fewer shared sequences reduced the signal-to-noise ratio.

Every donor in the study was a healthy Caucasian. Three pairs of female monozygotic twins, all aged about 18 to 30 years, were included in the twin cohort. Positive isolation kits from Invitrogen were used to isolate the CD4+ and CD8+ T cell populations. Note on this clonotype: Its antigen is unknown. No qualities accompany the bases; no much larger clone lies one base away.

This sample also belongs to another study, concerning yellow fever vaccine responses in identical twins. That second report states: The T cell response to vaccination in identical twins was reported by the authors to appear partly convergent and partly personalized. The study precisely tracked vaccine-responding T cell clones in identical twins.

This receptor was taken from a woman under 30 in good health. Sequencing input: CD4+ T cells sorted from blood. The sequence joins TRBV27 to TRBJ2-7, with the D gene call left open. CDR3 region: CASSLSGLAYEQYF. In nucleotide form, the sequence is TGTGCCAGCAGTTTATCCGGGCTTGCTTACGAGCAGTACTTC.